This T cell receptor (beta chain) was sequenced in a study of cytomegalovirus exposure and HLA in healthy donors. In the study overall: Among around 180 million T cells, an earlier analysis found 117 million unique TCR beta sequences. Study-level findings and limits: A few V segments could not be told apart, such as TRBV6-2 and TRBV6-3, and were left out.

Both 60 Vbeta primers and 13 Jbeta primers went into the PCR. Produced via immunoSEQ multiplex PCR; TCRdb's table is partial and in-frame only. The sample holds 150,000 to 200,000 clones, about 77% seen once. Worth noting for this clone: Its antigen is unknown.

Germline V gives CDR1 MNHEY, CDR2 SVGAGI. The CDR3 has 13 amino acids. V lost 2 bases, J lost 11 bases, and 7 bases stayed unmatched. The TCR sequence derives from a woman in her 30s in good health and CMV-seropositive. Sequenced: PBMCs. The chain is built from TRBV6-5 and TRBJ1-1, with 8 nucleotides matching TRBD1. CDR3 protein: CASSYTGQGGAFF. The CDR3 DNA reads TGTGCCAGCAGTTACACCGGACAGGGAGGGGCTTTCTTT.